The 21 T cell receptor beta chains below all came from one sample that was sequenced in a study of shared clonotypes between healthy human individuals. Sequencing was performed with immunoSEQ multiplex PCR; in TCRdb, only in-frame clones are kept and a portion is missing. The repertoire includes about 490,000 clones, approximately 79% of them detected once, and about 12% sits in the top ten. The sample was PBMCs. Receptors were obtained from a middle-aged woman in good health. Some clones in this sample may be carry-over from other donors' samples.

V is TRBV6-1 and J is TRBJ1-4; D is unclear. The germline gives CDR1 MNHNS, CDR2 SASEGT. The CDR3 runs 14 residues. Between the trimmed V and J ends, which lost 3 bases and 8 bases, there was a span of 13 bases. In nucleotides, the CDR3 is TGTGCCAGCAGTGAGGGTACCGACCGGGAAAAACTGTTTTTT. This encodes CASSEGTDREKLFF.

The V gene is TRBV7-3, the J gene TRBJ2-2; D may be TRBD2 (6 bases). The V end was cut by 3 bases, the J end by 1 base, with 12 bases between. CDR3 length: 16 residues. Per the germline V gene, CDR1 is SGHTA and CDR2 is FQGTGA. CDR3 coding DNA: TGTGCCAGCAGCTTCGCGGGGAGTGTGAACACCGGGGAGCTGTTTTTT. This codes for CASSFAGSVNTGELFF.

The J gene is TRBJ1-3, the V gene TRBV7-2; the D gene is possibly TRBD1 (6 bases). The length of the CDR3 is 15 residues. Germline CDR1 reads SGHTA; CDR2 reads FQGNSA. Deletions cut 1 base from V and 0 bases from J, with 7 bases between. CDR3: CASSLGTDSGNTIYF. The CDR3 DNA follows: TGTGCCAGCAGCTTAGGGACAGACTCTGGAAACACCATATATTTT.

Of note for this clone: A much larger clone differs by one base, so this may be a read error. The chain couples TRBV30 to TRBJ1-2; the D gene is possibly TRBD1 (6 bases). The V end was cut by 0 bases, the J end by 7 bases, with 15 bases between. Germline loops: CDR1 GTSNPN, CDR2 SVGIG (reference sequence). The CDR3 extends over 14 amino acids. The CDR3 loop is CAWSVLTGAGGYTF. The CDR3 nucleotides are TGTGCCTGGAGTGTACTGACGGGGGCGGGTGGCTACACCTTC.

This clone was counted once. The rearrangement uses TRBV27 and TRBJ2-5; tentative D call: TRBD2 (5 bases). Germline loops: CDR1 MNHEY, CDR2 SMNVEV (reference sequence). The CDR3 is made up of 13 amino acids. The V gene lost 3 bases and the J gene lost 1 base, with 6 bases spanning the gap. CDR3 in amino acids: CASSLRAQETQYF. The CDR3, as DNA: TGTGCCAGCAGTTTGAGGGCCCAAGAGACCCAGTACTTC.

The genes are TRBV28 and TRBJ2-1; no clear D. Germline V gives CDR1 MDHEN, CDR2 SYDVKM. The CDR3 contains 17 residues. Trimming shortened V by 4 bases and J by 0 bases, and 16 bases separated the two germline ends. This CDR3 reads CASSSSVTVSSYNEQFF. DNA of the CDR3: TGTGCCAGCAGTTCCTCGGTGACGGTGAGCTCCTACAATGAGCAGTTCTTC. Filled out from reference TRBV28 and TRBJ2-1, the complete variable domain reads DVKVTQSSRYLVKRTGEKVFLECVQDMDHENMFWYRQDPGLGLRLIYFSYDVKMKEKGDIPEGYSVSREKKERFSLILESASTNQTSMYLCASSSSVTVSSYNEQFFGPGTRLTVL.

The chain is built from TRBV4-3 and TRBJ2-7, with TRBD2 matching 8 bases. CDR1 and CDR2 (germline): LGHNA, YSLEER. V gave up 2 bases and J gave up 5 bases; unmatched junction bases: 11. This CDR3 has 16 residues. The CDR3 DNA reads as TGCGCCAGCAGCCAAAGTTTACTAGCGGTCGGTAACGAGCAGTACTTC. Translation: CASSQSLLAVGNEQYF.

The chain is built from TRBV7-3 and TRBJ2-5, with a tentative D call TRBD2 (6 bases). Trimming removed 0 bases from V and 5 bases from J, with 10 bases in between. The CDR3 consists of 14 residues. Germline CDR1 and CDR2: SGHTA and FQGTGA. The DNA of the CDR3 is TGTGCCAGCAGCTTAACTGGGGGACTGGAGACCCAGTACTTC. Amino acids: CASSLTGGLETQYF.

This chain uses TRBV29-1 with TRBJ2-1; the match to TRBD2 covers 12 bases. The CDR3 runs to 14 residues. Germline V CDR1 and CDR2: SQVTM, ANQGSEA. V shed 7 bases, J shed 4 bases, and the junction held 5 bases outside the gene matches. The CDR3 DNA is TGCAGCGAAAGACTAGCGGGAGAGTACAATGAGCAGTTCTTC. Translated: CSERLAGEYNEQFF.

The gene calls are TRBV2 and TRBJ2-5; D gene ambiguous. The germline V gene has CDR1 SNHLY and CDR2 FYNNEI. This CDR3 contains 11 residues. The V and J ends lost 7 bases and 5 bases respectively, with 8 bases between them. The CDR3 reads CASKGLETQYF. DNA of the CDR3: TGTGCCAGCAAAGGGCTGGAGACCCAGTACTTC.

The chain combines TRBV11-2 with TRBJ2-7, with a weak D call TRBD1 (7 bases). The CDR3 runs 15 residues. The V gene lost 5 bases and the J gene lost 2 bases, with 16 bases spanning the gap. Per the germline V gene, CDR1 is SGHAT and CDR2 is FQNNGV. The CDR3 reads CASSPRAGGTYEQYF. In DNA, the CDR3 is TGTGCCAGCAGCCCCCGGGCAGGGGGGACCTACGAGCAGTACTTC.

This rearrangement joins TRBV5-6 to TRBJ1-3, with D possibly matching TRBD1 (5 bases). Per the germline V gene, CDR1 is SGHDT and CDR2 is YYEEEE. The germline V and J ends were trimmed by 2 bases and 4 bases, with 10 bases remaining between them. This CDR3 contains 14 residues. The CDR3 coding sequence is TGTGCCAGCAGCTTCGCAGGGCAAGGAAACACCATATATTTT. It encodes CASSFAGQGNTIYF. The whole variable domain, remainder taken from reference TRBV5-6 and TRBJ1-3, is DAGVTQSPTHLIKTRGQQVTLRCSPKSGHDTVSWYQQALGQGPQFIFQYYEEEERQRGNFPDRFSGHQFPNYSSELNVNALLLGDSALYLCASSFAGQGNTIYFGEGSWLTVV.

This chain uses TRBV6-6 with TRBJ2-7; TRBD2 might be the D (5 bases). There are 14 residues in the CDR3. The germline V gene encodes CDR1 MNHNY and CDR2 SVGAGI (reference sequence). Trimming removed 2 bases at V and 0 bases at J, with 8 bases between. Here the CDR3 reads CASSYDYNSYEQYF. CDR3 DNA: TGTGCCAGCAGTTACGACTACAACTCCTACGAGCAGTACTTC.

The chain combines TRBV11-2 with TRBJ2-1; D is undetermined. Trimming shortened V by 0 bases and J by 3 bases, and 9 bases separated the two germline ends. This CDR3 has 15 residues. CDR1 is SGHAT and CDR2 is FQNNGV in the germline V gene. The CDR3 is CASSLDMGHYNEQFF. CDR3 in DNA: TGTGCCAGCAGCTTAGATATGGGCCACTACAATGAGCAGTTCTTC.

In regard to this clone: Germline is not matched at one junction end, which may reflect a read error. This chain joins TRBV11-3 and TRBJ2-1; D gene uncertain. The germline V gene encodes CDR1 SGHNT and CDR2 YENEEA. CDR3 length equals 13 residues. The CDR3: CASSLEYLNEQFF. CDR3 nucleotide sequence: TGTGCCAGCAGCCTAGAATACCTGAATGAGCAGTTCTTC.

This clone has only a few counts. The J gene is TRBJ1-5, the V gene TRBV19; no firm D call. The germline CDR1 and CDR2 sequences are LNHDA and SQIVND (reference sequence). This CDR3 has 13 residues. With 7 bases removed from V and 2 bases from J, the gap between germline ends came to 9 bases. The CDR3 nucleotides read TGTGCCAGTAAAGCCTCCCGCAATCAGCCCCAGCATTTT. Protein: CASKASRNQPQHF.

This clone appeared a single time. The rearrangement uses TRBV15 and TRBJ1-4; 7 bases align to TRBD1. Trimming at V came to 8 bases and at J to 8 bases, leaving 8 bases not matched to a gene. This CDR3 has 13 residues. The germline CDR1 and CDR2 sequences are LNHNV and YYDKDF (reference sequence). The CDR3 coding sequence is TGTGCCACCTCGGAACAGGGGAGGGAAAAACTGTTTTTT. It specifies CATSEQGREKLFF.

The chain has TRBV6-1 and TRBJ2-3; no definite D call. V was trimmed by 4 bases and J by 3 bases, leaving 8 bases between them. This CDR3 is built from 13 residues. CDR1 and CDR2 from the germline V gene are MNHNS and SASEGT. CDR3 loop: CASSAPSTDTQYF. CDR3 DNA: TGTGCCAGCAGTGCCCCCTCAACAGATACGCAGTATTTT.

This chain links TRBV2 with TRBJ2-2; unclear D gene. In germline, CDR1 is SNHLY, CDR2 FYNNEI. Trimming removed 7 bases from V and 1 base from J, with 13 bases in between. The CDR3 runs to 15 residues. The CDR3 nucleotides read TGTGCCAGCACCCCTAGAACGAAGAACACCGGGGAGCTGTTTTTT. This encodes CASTPRTKNTGELFF.

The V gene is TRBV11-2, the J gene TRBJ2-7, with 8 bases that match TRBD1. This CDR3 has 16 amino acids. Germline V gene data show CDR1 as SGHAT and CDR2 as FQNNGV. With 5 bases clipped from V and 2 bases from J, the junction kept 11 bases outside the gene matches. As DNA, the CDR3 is TGTGCCAGCAGCCCCGCAGACAGGGGCACAACCTACGAGCAGTACTTC. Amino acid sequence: CASSPADRGTTYEQYF.

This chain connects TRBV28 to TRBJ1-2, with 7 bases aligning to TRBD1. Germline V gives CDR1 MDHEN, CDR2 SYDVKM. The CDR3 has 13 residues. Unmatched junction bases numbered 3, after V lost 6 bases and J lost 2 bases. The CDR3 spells CASRSGQNYGYTF. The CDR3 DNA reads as TGTGCCAGCAGGTCGGGACAGAACTATGGCTACACCTTC.